This T cell receptor beta chain is from a study of tumor-infiltrating lymphocytes in primary liver carcinoma. Study-wide results and caveats: The use of bulk unsorted samples meant that CD4+ and CD8+ repertoires were not compared. Tumor region pairs overlapped more than did tumor-adjacent and tumor-blood pairs.

A remark on this clonotype: Its antigen is currently unknown. Being one base from a much bigger clone, this may be a read error.

CDR1 is LGHNT, CDR2 FRNRAP, per germline. The CDR3 consists of 15 residues. The study extracted blood RNA from unsorted whole blood and also extracted germline DNA. Reverse transcription of roughly 0.5 ug total RNA with a constant-region primer produced TCR beta cDNA. Sequencing libraries for TCR beta derived from three nested multiplex PCR rounds that used slightly modified ARM-PCR. A C-beta reverse primer and TRBV1-TRBV30 forward primers served in each of the first two PCR rounds, at around 10 cycles apiece. One entry per CDR3 protein, called by TCRdb with MiXCR from the multiplex PCR reads. The table has 250,000 to 350,000 distinct CDR3 sequences, more than 55% seen once.

The TCR was taken from a woman in her 30s with primary liver carcinoma and hepatitis B virus infection. The chain has TRBV12-5 and TRBJ2-3; D remains unclear. The sequencing input was peripheral blood. In DNA, the CDR3 is TGTGCTAGTGGTTTTGGTCGCCGCGGCACAGATACGCACTATTTT. It codes for CASGFGRRGTDTHYF.